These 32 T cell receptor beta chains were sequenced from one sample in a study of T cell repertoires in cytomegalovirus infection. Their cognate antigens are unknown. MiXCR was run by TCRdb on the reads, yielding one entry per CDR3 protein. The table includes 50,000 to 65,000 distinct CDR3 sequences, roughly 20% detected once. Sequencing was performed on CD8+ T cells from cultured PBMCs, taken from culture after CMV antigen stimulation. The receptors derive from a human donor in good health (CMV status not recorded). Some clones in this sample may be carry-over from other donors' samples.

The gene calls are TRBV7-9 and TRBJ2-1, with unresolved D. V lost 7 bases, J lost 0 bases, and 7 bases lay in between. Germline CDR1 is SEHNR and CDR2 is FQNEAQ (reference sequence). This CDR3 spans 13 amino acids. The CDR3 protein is CASTSSSYNEQFF. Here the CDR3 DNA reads TGTGCCAGCACCTCGAGCTCCTACAATGAGCAGTTCTTC.

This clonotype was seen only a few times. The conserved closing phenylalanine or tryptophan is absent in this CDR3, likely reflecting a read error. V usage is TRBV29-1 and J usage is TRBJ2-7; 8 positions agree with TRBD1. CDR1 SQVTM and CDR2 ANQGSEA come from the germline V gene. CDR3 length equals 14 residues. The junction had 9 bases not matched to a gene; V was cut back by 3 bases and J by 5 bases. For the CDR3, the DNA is TGCAGCGTTGAGGACCGACAGGGGATCGACGAGCAGTACCTC. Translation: CSVEDRQGIDEQYL.

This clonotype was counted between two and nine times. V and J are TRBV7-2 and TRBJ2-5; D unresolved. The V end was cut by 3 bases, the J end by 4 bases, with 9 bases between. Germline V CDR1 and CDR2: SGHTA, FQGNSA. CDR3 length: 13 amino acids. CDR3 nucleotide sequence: TGTGCCAGCAGCTTCGACCGCCGAGAGACCCAGTACTTC. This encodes CASSFDRRETQYF. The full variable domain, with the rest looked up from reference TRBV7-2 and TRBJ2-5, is GAGVSQSPSNKVTEKGKDVELRCDPISGHTALYWYRQSLGQGLEFLIYFQGNSAPDKSGLPSDRFSAERTGGSVSTLTIQRTQQEDSAVYLCASSFDRRETQYFGPGTRLLVL.

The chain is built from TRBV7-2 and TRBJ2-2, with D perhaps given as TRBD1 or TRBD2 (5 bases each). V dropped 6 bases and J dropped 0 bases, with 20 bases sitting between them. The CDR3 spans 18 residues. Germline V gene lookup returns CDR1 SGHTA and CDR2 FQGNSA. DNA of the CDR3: TGTGCCAGCAGTCTTAGAAGGTTGGGACCGACGAACACCGGGGAGCTGTTTTTT. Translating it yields CASSLRRLGPTNTGELFF.

Written as DNA, the CDR3 is TGTGCCAGCAGCTTGGGACTGTATCAAGAGACCCAGTACTTC. Amino acid sequence: CASSLGLYQETQYF. The chain links TRBV7-2 to TRBJ2-5, with a tentative D call TRBD2 (6 bases). This CDR3 has 14 residues. V lost 3 bases and J 2 bases, leaving 10 bases between the germline ends. Germline V gene data show CDR1 as SGHTA and CDR2 as FQGNSA.

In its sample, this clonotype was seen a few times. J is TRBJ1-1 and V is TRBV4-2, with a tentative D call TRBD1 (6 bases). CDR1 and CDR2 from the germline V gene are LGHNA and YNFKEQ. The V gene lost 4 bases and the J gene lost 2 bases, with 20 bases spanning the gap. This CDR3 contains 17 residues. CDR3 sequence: CASSLPRGTPDNTEAFF. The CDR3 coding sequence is TGTGCCAGCAGCCTCCCCCGAGGGACACCGGATAACACTGAAGCTTTCTTT.

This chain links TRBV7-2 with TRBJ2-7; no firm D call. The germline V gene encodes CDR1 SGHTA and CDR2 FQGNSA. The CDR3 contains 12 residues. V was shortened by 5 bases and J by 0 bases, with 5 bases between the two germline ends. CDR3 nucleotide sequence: TGTGCCAGCAGCATGAGCTCCTACGAGCAGTACTTC. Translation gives CASSMSSYEQYF.

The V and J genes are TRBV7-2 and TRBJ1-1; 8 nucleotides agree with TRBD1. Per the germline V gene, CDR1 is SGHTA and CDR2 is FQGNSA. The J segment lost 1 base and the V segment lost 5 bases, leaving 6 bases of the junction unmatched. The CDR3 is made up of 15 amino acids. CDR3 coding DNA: TGTGCCAGCAGCAAAGACAGGGGACGGAACACTGAAGCTTTCTTT. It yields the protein CASSKDRGRNTEAFF.

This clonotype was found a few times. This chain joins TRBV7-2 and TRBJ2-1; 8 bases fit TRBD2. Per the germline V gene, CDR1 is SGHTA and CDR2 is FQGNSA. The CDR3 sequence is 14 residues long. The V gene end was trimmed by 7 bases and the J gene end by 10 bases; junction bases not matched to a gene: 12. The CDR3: CASNKNSGMGEQFF. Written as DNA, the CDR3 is TGTGCCAGCAACAAGAATAGCGGGATGGGAGAGCAGTTCTTC.

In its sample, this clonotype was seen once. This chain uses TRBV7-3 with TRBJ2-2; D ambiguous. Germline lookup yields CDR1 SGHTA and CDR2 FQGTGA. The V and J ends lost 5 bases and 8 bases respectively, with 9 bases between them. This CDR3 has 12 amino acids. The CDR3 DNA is TGTGCCAGCAGCCCATCAACGGGGGAGCTGTTTTTT. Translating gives CASSPSTGELFF.

The CDR3 DNA sequence: TGTGCCAGCAAAAAGGGTGAGACTAGCGGGAGCAATGAGCAGTTCTTC. It yields the protein CASKKGETSGSNEQFF. This chain links TRBV6-2 or TRBV6-3 with TRBJ2-1; TRBD2 agrees at 12 bases. The CDR3 runs to 16 residues. V was clipped by 7 bases and J by 6 bases; unmatched bases: 10. Germline CDR1 MNHEY, CDR2 SVGEGT.

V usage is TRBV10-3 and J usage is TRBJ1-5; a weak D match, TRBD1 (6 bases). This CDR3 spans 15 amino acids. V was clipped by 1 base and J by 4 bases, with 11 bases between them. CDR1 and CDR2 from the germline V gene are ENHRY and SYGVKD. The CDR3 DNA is TGTGCCATCAGTGAGTACAGGGAAGGGAATCAGCCCCAGCATTTT. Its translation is CAISEYREGNQPQHF.

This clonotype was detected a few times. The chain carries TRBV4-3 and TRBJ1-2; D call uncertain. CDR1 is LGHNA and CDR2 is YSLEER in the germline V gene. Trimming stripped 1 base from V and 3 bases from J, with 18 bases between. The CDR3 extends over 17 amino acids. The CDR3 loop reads CASSQGRPRDRDYGYTF. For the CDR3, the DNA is TGCGCCAGCAGCCAAGGGCGGCCCCGGGATCGGGACTATGGCTACACCTTC.

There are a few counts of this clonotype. CDR3: CASSQTGTGTTFF. CDR3 nucleotides: TGCGCCAGCAGCCAGACCGGGACAGGGACGACTTTCTTT. This chain joins TRBV4-3 and TRBJ1-1, with 9 bases matching TRBD1. Trimming at V came to 3 bases and at J to 12 bases, leaving 8 bases not matched to a gene. The CDR3 sequence is 13 residues long. Per germline, CDR1 LGHNA and CDR2 YSLEER.

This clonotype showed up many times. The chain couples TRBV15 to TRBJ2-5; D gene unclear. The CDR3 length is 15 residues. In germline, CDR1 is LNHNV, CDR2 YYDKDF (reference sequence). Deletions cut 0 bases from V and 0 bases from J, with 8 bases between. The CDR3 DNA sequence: TGTGCCACCAGCAGAGATGGGTCGAACCAAGAGACCCAGTACTTC. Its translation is CATSRDGSNQETQYF.

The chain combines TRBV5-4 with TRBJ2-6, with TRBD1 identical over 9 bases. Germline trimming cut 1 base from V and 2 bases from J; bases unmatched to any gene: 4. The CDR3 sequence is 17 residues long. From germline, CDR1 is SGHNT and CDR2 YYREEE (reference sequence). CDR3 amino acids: CASSLWGQGAGANVLTF. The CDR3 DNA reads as TGTGCCAGCAGCTTGTGGGGACAGGGTGCTGGGGCCAACGTCCTGACTTTC.

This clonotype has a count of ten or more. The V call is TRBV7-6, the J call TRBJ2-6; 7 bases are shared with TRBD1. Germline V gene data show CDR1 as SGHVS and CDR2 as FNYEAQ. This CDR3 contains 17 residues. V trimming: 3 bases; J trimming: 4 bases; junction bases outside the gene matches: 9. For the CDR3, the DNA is TGTGCCAGCAGCTTTGGGACAGTTGCCTCCGGGGCCAACGTCCTGACTTTC. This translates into CASSFGTVASGANVLTF.

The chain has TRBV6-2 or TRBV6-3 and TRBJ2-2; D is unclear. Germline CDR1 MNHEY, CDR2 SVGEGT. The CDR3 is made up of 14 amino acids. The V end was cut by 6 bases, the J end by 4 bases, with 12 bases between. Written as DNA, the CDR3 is TGTGCCAGCAGCTACGGGTGGACCACCGGGGAGCTGTTTTTT. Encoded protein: CASSYGWTTGELFF.

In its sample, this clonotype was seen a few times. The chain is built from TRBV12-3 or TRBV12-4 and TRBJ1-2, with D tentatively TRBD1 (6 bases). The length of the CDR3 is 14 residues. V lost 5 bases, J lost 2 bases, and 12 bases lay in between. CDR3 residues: CASSLGGQNYGYTF. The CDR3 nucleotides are TGTGCCAGCAGTCTGGGGGGACAAAACTATGGCTACACCTTC.

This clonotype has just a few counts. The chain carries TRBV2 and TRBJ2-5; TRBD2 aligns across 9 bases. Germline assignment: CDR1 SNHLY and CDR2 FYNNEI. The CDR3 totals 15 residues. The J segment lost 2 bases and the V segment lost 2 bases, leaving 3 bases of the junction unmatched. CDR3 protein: CASSERLAAQETQYF. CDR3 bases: TGTGCCAGCAGTGAAAGACTAGCGGCTCAAGAGACCCAGTACTTC.

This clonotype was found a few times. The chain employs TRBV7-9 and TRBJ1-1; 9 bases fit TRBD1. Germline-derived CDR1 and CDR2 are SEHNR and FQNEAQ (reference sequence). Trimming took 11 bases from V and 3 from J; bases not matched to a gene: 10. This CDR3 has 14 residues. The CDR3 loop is CAASDRGLYTEAFF. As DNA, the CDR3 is TGTGCCGCGAGTGACAGGGGGTTGTACACTGAAGCTTTCTTT.

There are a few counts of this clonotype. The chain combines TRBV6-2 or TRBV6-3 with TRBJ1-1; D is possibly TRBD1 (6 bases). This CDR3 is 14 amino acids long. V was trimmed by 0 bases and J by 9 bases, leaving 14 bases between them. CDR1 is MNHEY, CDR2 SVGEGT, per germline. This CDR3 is CASSYSLFDRQAFF. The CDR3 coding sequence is TGTGCCAGCAGTTACTCCCTCTTCGACAGGCAAGCTTTCTTT.

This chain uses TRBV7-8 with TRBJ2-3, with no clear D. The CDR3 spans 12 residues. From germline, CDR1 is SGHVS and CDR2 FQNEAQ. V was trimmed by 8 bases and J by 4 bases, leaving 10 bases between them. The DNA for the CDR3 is TGTGCCAGCCTCAGAGGACCAGATACGCAGTATTTT. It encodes CASLRGPDTQYF.

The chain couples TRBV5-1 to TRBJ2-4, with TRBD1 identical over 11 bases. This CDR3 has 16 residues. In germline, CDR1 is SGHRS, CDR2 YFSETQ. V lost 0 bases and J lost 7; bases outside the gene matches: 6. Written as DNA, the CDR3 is TGCGCCAGCAGCTTGGGGGGCGGACAGGGGGCCAACATTCAGTACTTC. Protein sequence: CASSLGGGQGANIQYF.

The DNA for the CDR3 is TGTGCCAGCAGCTGGGGGTCGACAGACTCCTATGGCTACACCTTC. It is translated as CASSWGSTDSYGYTF. The chain recombines TRBV7-2 with TRBJ1-2; D may be TRBD1 (5 bases). V was cut by 4 bases and J by 4 bases, with 16 bases left in between. The CDR3 is 15 residues long. CDR1 is SGHTA, CDR2 FQGNSA, per germline.

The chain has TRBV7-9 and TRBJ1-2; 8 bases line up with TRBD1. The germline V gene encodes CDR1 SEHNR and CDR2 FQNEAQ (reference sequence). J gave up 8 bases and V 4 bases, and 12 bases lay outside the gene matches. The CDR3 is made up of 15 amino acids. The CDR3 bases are TGTGCCAGCAGCTCACGGGTCCTGACAGGGGACGGCTACACCTTC. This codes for CASSSRVLTGDGYTF.

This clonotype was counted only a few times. For the CDR3, the DNA is TGTGCCAGCACACTAACGGATTCCTACGAGCAGTACTTC. Translating it yields CASTLTDSYEQYF. The chain carries TRBV6-6 and TRBJ2-1; D gene ambiguous. The DNA end is more similar to TRBJ2-7, so the J call may be wrong. Germline V gene data show CDR1 as MNHNY and CDR2 as SVGAGI (reference sequence). The CDR3 has 13 residues.

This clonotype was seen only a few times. CDR3 sequence: CASSQGTESNGYTF. The CDR3 DNA sequence: TGTGCCAGCAGCCAGGGTACAGAATCGAATGGCTACACCTTC. The chain is built from TRBV5-4 and TRBJ1-2; tentatively, D is TRBD1 (5 bases). Germline CDR1 reads SGHNT; CDR2 reads YYREEE (reference sequence). The V and J ends lost 4 bases and 6 bases respectively, with 16 bases between them. This CDR3 is built from 14 residues.

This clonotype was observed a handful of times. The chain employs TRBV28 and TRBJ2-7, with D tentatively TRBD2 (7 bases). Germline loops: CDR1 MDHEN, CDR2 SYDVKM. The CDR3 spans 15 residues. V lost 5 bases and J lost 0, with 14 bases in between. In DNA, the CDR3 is TGTGCCAGCAGTACCCGCGGGGGCCACTCCTACGAGCAGTACTTC. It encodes CASSTRGGHSYEQYF.

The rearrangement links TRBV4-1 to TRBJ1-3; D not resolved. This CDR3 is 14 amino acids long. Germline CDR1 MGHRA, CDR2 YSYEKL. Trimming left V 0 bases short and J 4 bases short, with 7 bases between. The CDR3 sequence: CASSQDELGNTIYF. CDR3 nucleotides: TGCGCCAGCAGCCAAGATGAGTTAGGAAACACCATATATTTT.

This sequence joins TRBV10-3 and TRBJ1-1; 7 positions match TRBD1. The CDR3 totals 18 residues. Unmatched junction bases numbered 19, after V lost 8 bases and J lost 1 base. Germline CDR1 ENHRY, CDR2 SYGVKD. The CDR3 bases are TGTGCCATCGGACGGCCGCCCGATCCGGGACAGAAGAACACTGAAGCTTTCTTT. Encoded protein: CAIGRPPDPGQKNTEAFF.

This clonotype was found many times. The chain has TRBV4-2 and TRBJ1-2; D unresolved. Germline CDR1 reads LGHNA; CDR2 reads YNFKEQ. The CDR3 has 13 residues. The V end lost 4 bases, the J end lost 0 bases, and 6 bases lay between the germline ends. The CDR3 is CASSPAANYGYTF. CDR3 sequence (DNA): TGTGCCAGCAGCCCCGCCGCTAACTATGGCTACACCTTC.